Below are 27 T cell receptor beta chains sequenced from a single sample in a study of cytomegalovirus exposure and HLA in healthy donors. The PCR had 60 Vbeta and 13 Jbeta primers. The table came from immunoSEQ multiplex PCR; TCRdb's copy has only in-frame clones and leaves some out. The data hold under 150,000 clones, with 65% to 80% observed a single time. The sequenced sample was PBMCs. The receptors originated from a woman in her forties in good health and CMV-seronegative.

This clone has only a few counts. The chain joins TRBV5-1 to TRBJ1-3; 7 bases are shared with TRBD1. With V trimmed by 4 bases and J by 0 bases, 4 bases remained unmatched. CDR1 is SGHRS and CDR2 is YFSETQ in the germline V gene. The length of the CDR3 is 15 residues. CDR3 DNA sequence: TGCGCCAGCAGCGACAGGGACCTCTCTGGAAACACCATATATTTT. It yields the protein CASSDRDLSGNTIYF.

This clone was found a few times. This chain joins TRBV11-3 and TRBJ1-2; 10 bases match TRBD1. The V gene end was trimmed by 1 base and the J gene end by 7 bases; junction bases not matched to a gene: 3. In germline, CDR1 is SGHNT, CDR2 YENEEA. This CDR3 has 14 amino acids. The CDR3 sequence is CASSLGTGGGGYTF. For the CDR3, the DNA is TGTGCCAGCAGCTTAGGGACAGGGGGAGGTGGCTACACCTTC.

V gene TRBV15 combines with J gene TRBJ2-2; D ambiguous. The germline V and J ends were trimmed by 9 bases and 0 bases, with 11 bases remaining between them. The CDR3 is 14 amino acids. Germline V gene sequence: CDR1 LNHNV, CDR2 YYDKDF (reference sequence). The chain's CDR3 is CATAFRPNTGELFF. CDR3 nucleotide sequence: TGTGCCACAGCGTTCCGCCCGAACACCGGGGAGCTGTTTTTT. The variable domain in full, with the rest retrieved from reference TRBV15 and TRBJ2-2, is DAMVIQNPRYQVTQFGKPVTLSCSQTLNHNVMYWYQQKSSQAPKLLFHYYDKDFNNEADTPDNFQSRRPNTSFCFLDIRSPGLGDTAMYLCATAFRPNTGELFFGEGSRLTVL.

On this clone: An end of the junction differs from the germline gene, which may be a read error. The chain uses TRBV5-8 and TRBJ2-5; possible D gene TRBD1, 5 bases. CDR3 length: 16 amino acids. The germline V gene encodes CDR1 SGHTS and CDR2 YDEGEE. The CDR3 here is CASSPGLGPYQETQYF. CDR3 DNA sequence: TGTGCCAGCAGCCCAGGCTTGGGGCCGTACCAGGAGACCCAGTACTTC.

The CDR3, as DNA: TGTGCCAGCAAGCCGGCGGGAGGGCCCGCCAAAAACATTCAGTACTTC. It yields the protein CASKPAGGPAKNIQYF. The chain employs TRBV27 and TRBJ2-4; the match to TRBD2 covers 9 bases. Germline V gives CDR1 MNHEY, CDR2 SMNVEV (reference sequence). This CDR3 has 16 residues. The V gene end was trimmed by 7 bases and the J gene end by 1 base; junction bases not matched to a gene: 8.

V is TRBV28 and J is TRBJ2-1; D uncertain. V lost 7 bases and J 5 bases, leaving 12 bases between the germline ends. Germline values: CDR1 MDHEN, CDR2 SYDVKM. The CDR3 consists of 13 residues. In DNA form, the CDR3 reads TGTGCCAGCACCGAGTCCAATAACAATGAGCAGTTCTTC. Amino acids: CASTESNNNEQFF.

V gene TRBV9 combines with J gene TRBJ2-7, with TRBD2 matching 10 bases. The CDR3 is made up of 14 amino acids. CDR1 is SGDLS and CDR2 is YYNGEE in the germline V gene. The ends lost 4 bases at V and 4 bases at J; junction bases unmatched: 5. For the CDR3, the DNA is TGTGCCAGCAGCCCTAGCGGGAGTGCGTACGAGCAGTACTTC. Translation gives CASSPSGSAYEQYF.

V and J are TRBV7-8 and TRBJ2-1; tentative D call: TRBD1 (6 bases). Per germline, CDR1 SGHVS and CDR2 FQNEAQ. V lost 0 bases, J lost 0 bases, and 9 bases lay in between. This CDR3 is 16 amino acids long. The CDR3 loop reads CASSLAIGGSYNEQFF. In nucleotides, the CDR3 is TGTGCCAGCAGCTTAGCGATAGGGGGCTCCTACAATGAGCAGTTCTTC.

The chain links TRBV4-1 to TRBJ2-7; 12 bases are a match to TRBD2. The CDR3 covers 16 residues. CDR1 MGHRA and CDR2 YSYEKL come from the germline V gene. Germline trimming cut 0 bases from V and 4 bases from J; bases unmatched to any gene: 4. CDR3 nucleotide sequence: TGCGCCAGCAGCCAAGAAGCTCTAGCGGGGGGGTACGAGCAGTACTTC. It encodes CASSQEALAGGYEQYF.

In its sample, this clone was seen once. V gene TRBV10-3 combines with J gene TRBJ2-1; a possible D gene is TRBD1 (6 bases). The germline V gene has CDR1 ENHRY and CDR2 SYGVKD. The CDR3 runs to 16 residues. The V and J ends lost 0 bases and 6 bases respectively, with 15 bases between them. This CDR3 is CAISESGTRGLNEQFF. CDR3 nucleotides: TGTGCCATCAGTGAGTCTGGGACACGAGGTCTCAATGAGCAGTTCTTC.

CDR3 sequence reads: CASSRQGEATEAFF. The CDR3 nucleotides read TGCGCCAGCAGCCGACAGGGGGAGGCCACTGAAGCTTTCTTT. V usage is TRBV5-1 and J usage is TRBJ1-1, with TRBD1 matching 9 bases. Per germline, CDR1 SGHRS and CDR2 YFSETQ. The J segment lost 4 bases and the V segment lost 4 bases, leaving 5 bases of the junction unmatched. CDR3 size: 14 residues.

The rearrangement links TRBV30 to TRBJ1-2; the match to TRBD1 covers 7 bases. Trimming cost V 5 bases and J 8 bases; bases outside gene matches: 14. This CDR3 region has 14 residues. CDR1 is GTSNPN, CDR2 SVGIG, per germline (reference sequence). The chain's CDR3 is CAWGQAMPSVGYTF. DNA for the CDR3: TGTGCCTGGGGACAGGCCATGCCGTCAGTGGGCTACACCTTC.

V is TRBV28 and J is TRBJ2-3; 9 bases align to TRBD1. V was clipped by 6 bases and J by 6 bases; unmatched bases: 7. The CDR3 consists of 14 residues. Germline V gives CDR1 MDHEN, CDR2 SYDVKM. In DNA form, the CDR3 reads TGTGCCAGCAGACAAACTGGGACAGGGGATACGCAGTATTTT. Translating it yields CASRQTGTGDTQYF.

The chain uses TRBV27 and TRBJ2-2, with 8 positions matching TRBD1. V shed 6 bases and J 10 bases; nucleotides not matched to a gene: 7. This CDR3 contains 13 residues. The germline V gene encodes CDR1 MNHEY and CDR2 SMNVEV (reference sequence). CDR3 bases: TGTGCCAGCAGCCGACAGGGGTCGGAGGAGCTGTTTTTT. It translates to CASSRQGSEELFF.

The rearrangement uses TRBV28 and TRBJ2-7; possibly TRBD2 for D (5 bases). There are 16 residues in the CDR3. CDR1 MDHEN and CDR2 SYDVKM come from the germline V gene. Trimming cost V 6 bases and J 1 base, with 19 bases left between them. The DNA for the CDR3 is TGTGCCAGCAGGTTTTCAAGGAGGCGAACTTCCTACGAGCAGTACTTC. Translation gives CASRFSRRRTSYEQYF.

The chain employs TRBV5-1 and TRBJ2-5; 14 bases are shared with TRBD2. V dropped 1 base and J dropped 2; count of bases not matched to a gene: 4. The CDR3 has 17 residues. The germline gives CDR1 SGHRS, CDR2 YFSETQ. CDR3 sequence reads: CASSLYGTSGSQETQYF. CDR3 nucleotide sequence: TGCGCCAGCAGCTTGTATGGGACTAGCGGGAGTCAAGAGACCCAGTACTTC.

V and J are TRBV29-1 and TRBJ2-1; 8 positions agree with TRBD2. Trimming took 6 bases from V and 0 from J; bases not matched to a gene: 10. This CDR3 comprises 16 residues. Germline V gives CDR1 SQVTM, CDR2 ANQGSEA. The CDR3 reads CSVQSGGSSSYNEQFF. As DNA, the CDR3 is TGCAGCGTCCAAAGCGGGGGCAGTAGCTCCTACAATGAGCAGTTCTTC.

This sequence joins TRBV2 and TRBJ2-6; D ambiguous. Germline CDR1 SNHLY, CDR2 FYNNEI. V was shortened by 7 bases and J by 0 bases, with 10 bases between the two germline ends. CDR3 length: 15 amino acids. The CDR3 nucleotides read TGTGCCAGCACGGCGGAAAACTCTGGGGCCAACGTCCTGACTTTC. It encodes CASTAENSGANVLTF. Full variable domain (missing parts from reference TRBV2 and TRBJ2-6): EPEVTQTPSHQVTQMGQEVILRCVPISNHLYFYWYRQILGQKVEFLVSFYNNEISEKSEIFDDQFSVERPDGSNFTLKIRSTKLEDSAMYFCASTAENSGANVLTFGAGSRLTVL.

The J gene is TRBJ1-2, the V gene TRBV19, with D tentatively TRBD1 (6 bases). Between the trimmed V and J ends, which lost 3 bases and 0 bases, there was a span of 11 bases. CDR3 length equals 15 residues. Germline V gene data show CDR1 as LNHDA and CDR2 as SQIVND (reference sequence). The CDR3 sequence: CASSIGGPSNYGYTF. Here the CDR3 DNA reads TGTGCCAGTAGTATCGGGGGGCCGTCTAACTATGGCTACACCTTC.

This chain joins TRBV2 and TRBJ2-1, with 10 bases that match TRBD1. Germline CDR1 is SNHLY and CDR2 is FYNNEI. After removal of 2 bases from V and 3 bases from J, the junction contained 19 bases not matched to a gene. This CDR3 region has 21 residues. This chain's CDR3 is CASSEPPPGQGSWSVYNEQFF. The CDR3 nucleotides are TGTGCCAGCAGTGAACCTCCCCCGGGACAGGGGTCCTGGTCTGTCTACAATGAGCAGTTCTTC.

CDR3 protein: CSVDDRGGSDTQYF. CDR3 DNA sequence: TGCAGCGTTGATGACAGGGGGGGATCAGATACGCAGTATTTT. The chain is built from TRBV29-1 and TRBJ2-3; 9 bases align to TRBD1. Germline CDR1 SQVTM, CDR2 ANQGSEA. V trimming: 3 bases; J trimming: 4 bases; junction bases outside the gene matches: 5. This CDR3 region has 14 residues.

The chain links TRBV27 to TRBJ1-1; 9 bases agree with TRBD1. Germline loops: CDR1 MNHEY, CDR2 SMNVEV (reference sequence). The CDR3 has 12 amino acids. The junction had 5 bases not matched to a gene; V was cut back by 9 bases and J by 6 bases. DNA of the CDR3: TGTGCCAGTTCAACAGGGGGCCCTGAAGCTTTCTTT. It yields the protein CASSTGGPEAFF.

The rearrangement links TRBV7-9 to TRBJ1-4; weak D call: TRBD1 (6 bases). The V end was cut by 7 bases, the J end by 4 bases, with 10 bases between. CDR1 and CDR2 (germline): SEHNR, FQNEAQ (reference sequence). The CDR3 extends over 13 amino acids. The CDR3 protein is CASNLQGNEKLFF. The DNA for the CDR3 is TGTGCCAGCAACCTACAGGGTAATGAAAAACTGTTTTTT.

As DNA, the CDR3 is TGTGCCAGCAGTTTATGGGGGCCGTACGAGCAGTACTTC. Amino acids: CASSLWGPYEQYF. The chain couples TRBV27 to TRBJ2-7, with D possibly TRBD1 on 6 matching bases. Trimming removed 1 base from V and 4 bases from J, with 8 bases in between. Per the germline V gene, CDR1 is MNHEY and CDR2 is SMNVEV (reference sequence). The CDR3 has 13 residues.

The J gene is TRBJ1-2, the V gene TRBV7-2; unclear D gene. V lost 4 bases and J 2 bases, leaving 14 bases between the germline ends. Germline assignment: CDR1 SGHTA and CDR2 FQGNSA. The length of the CDR3 is 15 residues. CDR3: CASSSPLRRNYGYTF. The CDR3, as DNA: TGTGCCAGCAGCTCCCCTCTGAGGAGAAACTATGGCTACACCTTC.

In this sample, this clone turned up once. This chain connects TRBV14 to TRBJ1-3, with 9 bases lining up with TRBD1. CDR1 is SGHDN, CDR2 FVKESK, per germline. The CDR3 loop spans 16 amino acids. Germline trimming cut 3 bases from V and 3 bases from J; bases unmatched to any gene: 6. CDR3 nucleotide sequence: TGTGCCAGCAGCCATGGGGACAGGGCTAGTGGAAACACCATATATTTT. Translating gives CASSHGDRASGNTIYF.

This chain uses TRBV27 with TRBJ2-7, with TRBD2 matching 8 bases. Germline V gene data show CDR1 as MNHEY and CDR2 as SMNVEV (reference sequence). Germline trimming cut 4 bases from V and 3 bases from J; bases unmatched to any gene: 2. This CDR3 has 13 residues. CDR3 region: CASSWGTSYEQYF. CDR3 DNA: TGTGCCAGCAGTTGGGGGACTAGCTACGAGCAGTACTTC.